This T cell receptor beta chain was identified during a study of Graves' ophthalmopathy and Graves' hyperthyroidism. RNA transcripts were the source from which TCR beta CDR3 regions were amplified. HTBI-primed RT-PCR formed the first round, and a multiplex PCR formed the second. TCRdb called the multiplex PCR reads again in MiXCR, with one record for every CDR3 protein. Of about 620,000 distinct CDR3 sequences in the sample, 22% are singletons; the top ten hold approximately 7.7%. The sample comprised peripheral blood. The source of this sequence is a woman between 18 and 30 years old with stable Graves' hyperthyroidism. Some clones in this sample may be carry-over from other donors' samples.

CDR3 residues: CATSDQNTGELFF. The CDR3 region has the DNA TGTGCCACCAGTGATCAGAACACCGGGGAGCTGTTTTTT. This rearrangement joins TRBV24-1 to TRBJ2-2, with unresolved D. CDR1 and CDR2 from the germline V gene are KGHDR and SFDVKD. CDR3 length equals 13 residues. Deletions cut 3 bases from V and 1 base from J, with 2 bases between.